This record looks at one T cell receptor (beta chain) sequence and its context. Its antigen is unidentified. The source of the sample is a study of Ad26.COV2.S vaccination and SARS-CoV-2 variants. General study results and limits: Spike-specific TCR breadth was greater in vaccine than placebo recipients.

Method: immunoSEQ multiplex PCR; TCRdb's copy keeps in-frame clones and lacks some. The sample holds about 680,000 clones, around 89% seen once. CDR1 and CDR2 from the germline V gene are SGHVS and FQNEAQ. The CDR3 contains 16 residues. After removal of 2 bases from V and 4 bases from J, the junction contained 7 bases not matched to a gene. Treatment described: about 20 received Ad26.COV2.S at low or high dose, single or two shots; about five received placebo; per-sample allocation not given. Each sample was drawn 63 days after the first injection (of vaccine or placebo). Built on an Ad26 vector, the vaccine expressed Wuhan-strain SARS-CoV-2 spike.

The V gene is TRBV7-8, the J gene TRBJ2-3; TRBD2 matches 9 bases. The sequence derives from a person aged 18-60 years who received the Ad26.COV2.S COVID-19 vaccine or a placebo. This specimen consisted of peripheral blood, obtained in a trial of Ad26.COV2.S vaccine versus placebo. CDR3 nucleotides: TGTGCCAGCAGCTTAACTGGCGGGGGGGCAGCAGATACGCAGTATTTT. Translation: CASSLTGGGAADTQYF.